This TCR beta chain was captured by sequencing in a study of T-cell memory formation after mild COVID-19. Study observations and caveats: Several responding clones turned up in pre-infection memory, indicating that cross-reactive memory may have taken part. For second-wave clones that peaked at day 37, SARS-CoV-2 specificity went unverified. For contracting clones, CD4+ ones sat mainly in CM and EM, CD8+ in EMRA. Among clones contracting day 15 to 85, CD4/CD8 was balanced, whereas later expanders leaned CD4+.

As for this clonotype: No antigen is known for it.

The CDR3 extends over 14 amino acids. CDR1 MGHRA and CDR2 YSYEKL come from the germline V gene. V lost 4 bases to trimming and J lost 5 bases, with 14 bases between them. TCRdb re-called the 5' RACE reads with MiXCR, one entry per CDR3 protein. The sample consists of around 320,000 distinct CDR3 sequences, just under 20% of them appearing once. The V call is TRBV4-1, the J call TRBJ1-1; TRBD1 might be the D (5 bases). The source material was PBMCs or a T cell subset sorted from them (not recorded which). The sequence was obtained from a man aged 18 to 30 who had mild COVID-19 (a few samples of this study predate the infection). Cell type and time point are not known. The CDR3 region has the DNA TGCGCCAGCAGCCCTGAACGGGGCAAAACTGAAGCTTTCTTT. This translates into CASSPERGKTEAFF.